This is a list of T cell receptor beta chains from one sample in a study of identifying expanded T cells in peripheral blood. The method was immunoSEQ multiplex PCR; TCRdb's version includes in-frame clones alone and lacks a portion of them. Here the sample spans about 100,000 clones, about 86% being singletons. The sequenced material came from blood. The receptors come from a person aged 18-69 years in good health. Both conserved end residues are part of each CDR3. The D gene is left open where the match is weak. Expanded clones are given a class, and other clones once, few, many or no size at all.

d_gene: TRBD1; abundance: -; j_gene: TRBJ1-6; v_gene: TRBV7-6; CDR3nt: TGTGCCAGCAGCGCCCGACAGGGGAATTCACCCCTCCACTTT; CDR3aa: CASSARQGNSPLHF
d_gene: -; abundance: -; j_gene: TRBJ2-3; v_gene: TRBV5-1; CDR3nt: TGCGCCAGCAGCTTGCTAGGTACAGATACGCAGTATTTT; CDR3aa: CASSLLGTDTQYF
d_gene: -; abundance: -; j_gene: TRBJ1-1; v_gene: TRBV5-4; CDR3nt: TGTGCCAGCAGCTTCAAGGACGGGTACACTGAAGCTTTCTTT; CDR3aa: CASSFKDGYTEAFF
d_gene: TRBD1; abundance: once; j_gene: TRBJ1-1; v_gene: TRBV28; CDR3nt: TGTGCCACCCGCCCTCAGGCAGGGGGCGCTTCTGAAGCTTTCTTT; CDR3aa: CATRPQAGGASEAFF
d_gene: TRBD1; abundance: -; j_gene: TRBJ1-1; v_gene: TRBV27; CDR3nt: TGTGCCAGCACCCCAGGGGGCCGGTACACTGAAGCTTTCTTT; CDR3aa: CASTPGGRYTEAFF
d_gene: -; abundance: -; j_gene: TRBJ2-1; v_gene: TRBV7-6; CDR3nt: TGTGCCAGCAGCTTAGCGCGATCAAGGGTGTCGTACAATGAGCAGTTCTTC; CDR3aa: CASSLARSRVSYNEQFF
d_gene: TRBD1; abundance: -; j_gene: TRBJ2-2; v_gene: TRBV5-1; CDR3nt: TGCGCCAGCATTCTGGGGACAGTAGGGTCCGGGGAGCTGTTTTTT; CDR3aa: CASILGTVGSGELFF
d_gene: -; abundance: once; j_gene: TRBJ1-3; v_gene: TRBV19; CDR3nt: TGTGCCAGTAGGGGTTCACGGAGCGGAAAGTTGGCCATATATTTT; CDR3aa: CASRGSRSGKLAIYF
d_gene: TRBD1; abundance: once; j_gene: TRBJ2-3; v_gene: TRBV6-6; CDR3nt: TGTGCCAGCAGGACAGGGGTGGATACGCAGTATTTT; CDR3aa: CASRTGVDTQYF
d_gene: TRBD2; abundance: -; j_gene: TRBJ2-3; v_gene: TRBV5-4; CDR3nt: TGTGCCACCGGCGGGGGGGCATATACGCAGTATTTT; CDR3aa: CATGGGAYTQYF
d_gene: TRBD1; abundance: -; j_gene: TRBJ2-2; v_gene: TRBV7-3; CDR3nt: TGTGCCAGCAGCTTAAACGGACAGGGGGCGGGCACCGGGGAGCTGTTTTTT; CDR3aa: CASSLNGQGAGTGELFF
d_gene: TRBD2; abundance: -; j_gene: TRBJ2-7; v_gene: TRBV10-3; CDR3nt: TGTGCCATCTGGGGCGGGACTAGCGGCTACGAGCAGTACTTC; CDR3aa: CAIWGGTSGYEQYF
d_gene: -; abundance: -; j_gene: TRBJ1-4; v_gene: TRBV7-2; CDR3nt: TGTGCCAGCAGCCCCGAGGCGGGGGTTAGGGCAACTAATGAAAAACTGTTTTTT; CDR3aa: CASSPEAGVRATNEKLFF
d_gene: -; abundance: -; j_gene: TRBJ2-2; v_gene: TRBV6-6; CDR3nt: TGTGCCAGCAGTTACTTTCGGGGGGAGCTGTTTTTT; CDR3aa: CASSYFRGELFF
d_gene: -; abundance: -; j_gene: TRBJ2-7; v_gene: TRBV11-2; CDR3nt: TGTGCCAGCAGCTTAGTTTTTAGGGGGGGTACGTACTTC; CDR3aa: CASSLVFRGGTYF
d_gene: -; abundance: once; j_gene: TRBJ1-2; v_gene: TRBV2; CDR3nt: TGTGCCAGCAGTGAACGGTCAGTCCCTAACTATGGCTACACCTTC; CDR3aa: CASSERSVPNYGYTF